This T cell receptor beta chain comes out of a study of cytomegalovirus exposure and HLA in healthy donors. Amplification used 60 Vbeta primers and 13 Jbeta primers. Using immunoSEQ multiplex PCR, the repertoire was profiled, and TCRdb retains in-frame clones only, with some absent. The sample yields tens of thousands of clones, roughly 73% seen once. Germline V gene lookup returns CDR1 SGHRS and CDR2 YFSETQ. V was pared by 4 bases and J by 1 base, with 10 bases of the junction left unmatched. The CDR3 consists of 19 residues. Sample: PBMCs. The TCR comes from a male donor in good health and CMV-seropositive. The chain employs TRBV5-1 and TRBJ2-1, with TRBD2 identical over 14 bases. The CDR3 loop reads CASSQTSGRAIGSYNEQFF. Written as DNA, the CDR3 is TGCGCCAGCAGCCAGACTAGCGGGAGGGCCATAGGGTCCTACAATGAGCAGTTCTTC.